The rows below give T cell receptor beta chains drawn from one sample of a study of cytomegalovirus exposure and HLA in healthy donors. TCRdb's copy holds only in-frame clones and misses some; the assay was immunoSEQ multiplex PCR. The sample lists about 360,000 clones; 86% were seen once. The sample comprised PBMCs. The receptors were sampled from a woman aged 18 to 35 in good health and CMV-seronegative. The CDR3 runs from the conserved cysteine through the conserved F or W. The order of the fields is CDR3 length, clone size, V gene, J gene, D gene, CDR3 DNA, CDR3 protein. A D gene is named only where the DNA matches it firmly. Clone size, where shown, is once, few, many, or a class for clones that have expanded.

len: 14
abundance: NA
v_gene: TRBV2
j_gene: TRBJ1-5
d_gene: TRBD1
CDR3nt: TGTGCCAGCAGGAGACAGGGGGGTAGACAGCCCCAGCATTTT
CDR3aa: CASRRQGGRQPQHF

len: 14
abundance: NA
v_gene: TRBV5-5
j_gene: TRBJ1-4
d_gene: NA
CDR3nt: TGTGCCAGCAGCTTCGGTGCAACTAATGAAAAACTGTTTTTT
CDR3aa: CASSFGATNEKLFF

len: 16
abundance: NA
v_gene: TRBV5-8
j_gene: TRBJ2-3
d_gene: TRBD2
CDR3nt: TGTGCCAGCAGCAATTTAATACGGGAGGGCACAGATACGCAGTATTTT
CDR3aa: CASSNLIREGTDTQYF

len: 14
abundance: NA
v_gene: TRBV29-1
j_gene: TRBJ2-7
d_gene: TRBD2
CDR3nt: TGCAGCGTTGAAGACACCGGGGGGGCCTACGAGCAGTACTTC
CDR3aa: CSVEDTGGAYEQYF

len: 11
abundance: NA
v_gene: TRBV29-1
j_gene: TRBJ2-7
d_gene: NA
CDR3nt: TGCAGCGTTGGGGCCCCATACGAGCAGTACTTC
CDR3aa: CSVGAPYEQYF

len: 16
abundance: NA
v_gene: TRBV5-4
j_gene: TRBJ2-3
d_gene: TRBD2
CDR3nt: TGTGCCAGCAGCAAGCGACTAGCGGGAGGGGTAGATACGCAGTATTTT
CDR3aa: CASSKRLAGGVDTQYF

len: 15
abundance: NA
v_gene: TRBV30
j_gene: TRBJ2-7
d_gene: TRBD1
CDR3nt: TGTGCCTGGAGTGTACCACAACAGGGGGTCAGGGAGCAGTACTTC
CDR3aa: CAWSVPQQGVREQYF

len: 16
abundance: NA
v_gene: TRBV5-1
j_gene: TRBJ2-7
d_gene: NA
CDR3nt: TGCGCCAGCAGCTTGAAGTCGGGGGACCAGGTCCCCGAGCAGTACTTC
CDR3aa: CASSLKSGDQVPEQYF

len: 14
abundance: once
v_gene: TRBV2
j_gene: TRBJ1-1
d_gene: NA
CDR3nt: TGTGCCAGCACCCCCACTGGGGCGCGCACTGAAGCTTTCTTT
CDR3aa: CASTPTGARTEAFF

len: 15
abundance: NA
v_gene: TRBV11-2
j_gene: TRBJ2-7
d_gene: TRBD1
CDR3nt: TGTGCCAGCAGCCCACTTACAGGGGTTAGGAACGAGCAGTACTTC
CDR3aa: CASSPLTGVRNEQYF

len: 15
abundance: NA
v_gene: TRBV11-3
j_gene: TRBJ2-1
d_gene: NA
CDR3nt: TGTGCCAGCAGCTTAGAGGGGACTCCCCCCGATGAGCAGTTCTTC
CDR3aa: CASSLEGTPPDEQFF

len: 16
abundance: NA
v_gene: TRBV28
j_gene: TRBJ2-7
d_gene: TRBD2
CDR3nt: TGTGCCAGCAGTTCCCCCCTCGGCGGGGGAAACTACGAGCAGTACTTC
CDR3aa: CASSSPLGGGNYEQYF

len: 15
abundance: NA
v_gene: TRBV5-5
j_gene: TRBJ1-3
d_gene: TRBD1
CDR3nt: TGTGCCAGCAGCGTCCAGGGGGCGCGAGGAAACACCATATATTTT
CDR3aa: CASSVQGARGNTIYF

len: 14
abundance: NA
v_gene: TRBV7-3
j_gene: TRBJ2-1
d_gene: NA
CDR3nt: TGTGCCAGCAGCGCTCAGGGGTTATACAATGAGCAGTTCTTC
CDR3aa: CASSAQGLYNEQFF

len: 14
abundance: NA
v_gene: TRBV5-4
j_gene: TRBJ2-4
d_gene: TRBD1
CDR3nt: TGTGCCAGCAGCTTTGCGGACAGGAGAAACATTCAGTACTTC
CDR3aa: CASSFADRRNIQYF

len: 21
abundance: NA
v_gene: TRBV19
j_gene: TRBJ2-1
d_gene: TRBD2
CDR3nt: TGTGCCAGTAGACCATATCGTGGGGCTAGCGGGAGTGTTAGCTCCTACAATGAGCAGTTCTTC
CDR3aa: CASRPYRGASGSVSSYNEQFF

len: 13
abundance: NA
v_gene: TRBV7-6
j_gene: TRBJ2-5
d_gene: NA
CDR3nt: TGTGCCAGCAGCTTCCGAGGCCGGGAGACCCAGTACTTC
CDR3aa: CASSFRGRETQYF

len: 15
abundance: NA
v_gene: TRBV6-5
j_gene: TRBJ1-3
d_gene: TRBD1
CDR3nt: TGTGCCAGCAGTCAATATGGACAGGGAGGAAACACCATATATTTT
CDR3aa: CASSQYGQGGNTIYF

len: 16
abundance: once
v_gene: TRBV27
j_gene: TRBJ2-5
d_gene: TRBD1
CDR3nt: TGTGCCAGCAGTTTGGACAGGCCCACGTCCGGTGAGACCCAGTACTTC
CDR3aa: CASSLDRPTSGETQYF

len: 14
abundance: NA
v_gene: TRBV4-1
j_gene: TRBJ1-1
d_gene: NA
CDR3nt: TGCGCCAGCAGCCAATACGGGGTCGTCACTGAAGCTTTCTTT
CDR3aa: CASSQYGVVTEAFF

len: 14
abundance: NA
v_gene: TRBV15
j_gene: TRBJ2-1
d_gene: TRBD2
CDR3nt: TGTGCCACCTCCTATAGCGGGAGTACCGATGAGCAGTTCTTC
CDR3aa: CATSYSGSTDEQFF

len: 14
abundance: NA
v_gene: TRBV6-4
j_gene: TRBJ2-7
d_gene: TRBD1
CDR3nt: TGTGCCAGCACCGGACAGGGCCCTATCTACGAGCAGTACTTC
CDR3aa: CASTGQGPIYEQYF

len: 18
abundance: NA
v_gene: TRBV9
j_gene: TRBJ1-3
d_gene: TRBD1
CDR3nt: TGTGCCAGCAGCGTGGAGGGACAGGGGCTAGGTTCTGGAAACACCATATATTTT
CDR3aa: CASSVEGQGLGSGNTIYF

len: 11
abundance: few
v_gene: TRBV4-1
j_gene: TRBJ1-2
d_gene: NA
CDR3nt: TGCGCCAGCGGACACAACTATGGCTACACCTTC
CDR3aa: CASGHNYGYTF